This section outlines one T cell receptor beta chain sequence together with its context. Primers for the PCR totalled 60 Vbeta and 13 Jbeta. Assay: immunoSEQ multiplex PCR; the TCRdb copy retains only in-frame clones and omits some. The repertoire holds 33,000 or so clones, approximately 79% seen once, with roughly 7.9% in the top ten. This sample is part of a study of cytomegalovirus exposure and HLA in healthy donors. The sequenced material came from PBMCs. This receptor was obtained from a young woman in good health and CMV-seropositive.

CDR3 in DNA: TGTGCCAGCAGCCAAGTAGGGGGCCTGATGTCCTCTGGGGCCAACGTCCTGACTTTC. Amino acid sequence: CASSQVGGLMSSGANVLTF. The chain carries TRBV14 and TRBJ2-6; 7 bases are shared with TRBD1. This CDR3 is 19 amino acids long. In germline, CDR1 is SGHDN, CDR2 FVKESK. After removal of 1 base from V and 0 bases from J, the junction contained 9 bases not matched to a gene.